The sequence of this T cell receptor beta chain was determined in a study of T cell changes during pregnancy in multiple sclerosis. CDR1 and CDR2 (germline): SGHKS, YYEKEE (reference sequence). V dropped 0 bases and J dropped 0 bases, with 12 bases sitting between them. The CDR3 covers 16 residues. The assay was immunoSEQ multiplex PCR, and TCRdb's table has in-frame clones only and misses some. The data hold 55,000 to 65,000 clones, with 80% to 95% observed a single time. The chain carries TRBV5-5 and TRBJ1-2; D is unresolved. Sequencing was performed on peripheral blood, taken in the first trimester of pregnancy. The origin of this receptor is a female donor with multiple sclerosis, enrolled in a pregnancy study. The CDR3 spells CASSLVVASSNYGYTF. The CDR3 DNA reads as TGTGCCAGCAGCTTGGTAGTAGCCAGTTCTAACTATGGCTACACCTTC. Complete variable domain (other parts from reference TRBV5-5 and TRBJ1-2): DAGVTQSPTHLIKTRGQQVTLRCSPISGHKSVSWYQQVLGQGPQFIFQYYEKEERGRGNFPDRFSARQFPNYSSELNVNALLLGDSALYLCASSLVVASSNYGYTFGSGTRLTVV.